This is a list of T cell receptor beta chains from one sample in a study of regulatory T cells in long-lasting Graves disease. TCRdb processed the multiplex PCR reads anew with MiXCR; each CDR3 protein has one entry. Of under 250,000 distinct CDR3 sequences listed, roughly 18% were seen once; the top ten hold about an eighth. These data also formed part of another study, on T cells in Graves' hyperthyroidism and ophthalmopathy.

The sample here was peripheral blood mononuclear cells (PBMCs), taken at new diagnosis, from a patient treated with antithyroid drugs. These receptor sequences come from a woman aged 30 to 39 with Graves disease. Both conserved end residues are part of each CDR3. The D gene is left open where the match is weak.

J gene,D gene,V gene,CDR3 protein
TRBJ2-7,TRBD2,TRBV6-1,CASSRGGAYEQYF
TRBJ1-2,-,TRBV28,CASSTPAGPRPYGYTF
TRBJ1-4,-,TRBV18,CASSPLRNSEKLFF
TRBJ2-7,-,TRBV20-1,CSARDLGLPHEQYF
TRBJ2-2,-,TRBV20-1,CSAREPGAGTGELFF
TRBJ2-1,-,TRBV20-1,CSAEKGSSYNEQFF
TRBJ1-5,-,TRBV28,CASSSPSSNQPQHF
TRBJ2-1,TRBD2,TRBV15,CATSNILAGGNEQFF
TRBJ2-7,-,TRBV27,CASSFRSVPPFSYEQYF
TRBJ2-1,TRBD2,TRBV27,CASSFYPREVYNEQFF
TRBJ2-1,TRBD2,TRBV24-1,CATSDFTLAGVDSNEQFF
TRBJ1-4,-,TRBV11-2,CASSGSVVGSEKLFF
TRBJ1-1,-,TRBV3-1,CASSQDLRGNTEAFF
TRBJ2-7,-,TRBV2,CASSEARGPNYEQYF
TRBJ1-5,-,TRBV9,CASGTNQPQHF
TRBJ1-1,-,TRBV7-2,CASSLAGDRTEAFF
TRBJ2-3,TRBD2,TRBV7-9,CATTPRGRNSDTQYF
TRBJ2-7,TRBD1,TRBV7-6,CASSFGTGAYEQYF
TRBJ1-1,-,TRBV11-2,CASSFGRALGEAFF
TRBJ2-7,TRBD1,TRBV27,CASTPFPDRGPYEQYF
TRBJ2-1,TRBD2,TRBV15,CATSRDQAGVDNEQFF
TRBJ2-4,TRBD1,TRBV28,CASSFRGLAKNIQYF
TRBJ2-5,-,TRBV7-3,CASSLTGTSQETQYF
TRBJ2-1,-,TRBV29-1,CSVTTGEVTDEQFF